The source of this T cell receptor beta chain is a study of OX40 agonist ivuxolimab in advanced cancers. This CDR3 comprises 14 residues. V was clipped by 7 bases and J by 2 bases, with 14 bases between them. Germline loops: CDR1 LNHDA, CDR2 SQIVND (reference sequence). Produced via immunoSEQ multiplex PCR; TCRdb's table is partial and in-frame only. There are about 76,000 clones in the sample; around 86% occur only once, and roughly 2.4% lies in the top ten. The chain links TRBV19 to TRBJ1-2; no clear D gene. This material consisted of CD4+ or CD8+ T cells sorted from blood, taken in a trial of the OX40 agonist ivuxolimab. The source is an adult with an advanced solid tumor such as melanoma, head and neck, liver or kidney cancer. The CDR3 nucleotides are TGTGCCAGTAACGGGTGGCAAGAAAACTATGGCTACACCTTC. Translation gives CASNGWQENYGYTF. The variable domain in full, with the rest retrieved from reference TRBV19 and TRBJ1-2, is DGGITQSPKYLFRKEGQNVTLSCEQNLNHDAMYWYRQDPGQGLRLIYYSQIVNDFQKGDIAEGYSVSREKKESFPLTVTSAQKNPTAFYLCASNGWQENYGYTFGSGTRLTVV.